This T cell receptor (beta chain) emerged from a study of T cell responses to AZD1222 COVID-19 vaccine. Worth noting for this clone: What it binds is unknown.

V was clipped by 2 bases and J by 4 bases; unmatched bases: 5. The CDR3 spans 15 residues. Looked up from germline, CDR1 is SGHRS and CDR2 is YFSETQ. Study observations and caveats: The sample set comprised mostly white British donors with more females, and clonal diversity was possibly underestimated.

The table came from immunoSEQ multiplex PCR; TCRdb's copy has only in-frame clones and leaves some out. The data show 90,000 to 120,000 clones, around 92% seen once. The sample in question was peripheral blood, obtained 28 days after the second AZD1222 dose. The source is an adult who received the AZD1222 COVID-19 vaccine. This chain links TRBV5-1 with TRBJ2-2; 7 nucleotides match TRBD2. CDR3 coding DNA: TGCGCCAGCAGCTTAGGACTAGTCGGCACCGGGGAGCTGTTTTTT. Translated: CASSLGLVGTGELFF.